This TCR beta chain was sequenced during a study of Graves' ophthalmopathy and Graves' hyperthyroidism. Study overall: Samples of peripheral blood were obtained at initial diagnosis, prior to treatment of any kind.

For repertoire sequencing, the TCR beta CDR3 regions were amplified from RNA transcripts. After a first-round RT-PCR with HTBI primers, a second-round multiplex PCR was run. Via MiXCR, TCRdb re-called the multiplex PCR reads, giving one row per CDR3 protein. Counted here are some 750,000 distinct CDR3 sequences, 40% occurring once; the ten biggest clones make up about 40%. After removal of 3 bases from V and 7 bases from J, the junction contained 7 bases not matched to a gene. The CDR3 sequence is 15 residues long. The germline V gene has CDR1 SGDLS and CDR2 YYNGEE. The source material was peripheral blood. The clonotype was recovered from an adult man with Graves' ophthalmopathy. The chain is built from TRBV9 and TRBJ2-7, with 13 bases that match TRBD2. CDR3 nucleotide sequence: TGTGCCAGCAGCGAAACTAGCGGGGGGGCGTCTGAGCAGTACTTC. Translation: CASSETSGGASEQYF.